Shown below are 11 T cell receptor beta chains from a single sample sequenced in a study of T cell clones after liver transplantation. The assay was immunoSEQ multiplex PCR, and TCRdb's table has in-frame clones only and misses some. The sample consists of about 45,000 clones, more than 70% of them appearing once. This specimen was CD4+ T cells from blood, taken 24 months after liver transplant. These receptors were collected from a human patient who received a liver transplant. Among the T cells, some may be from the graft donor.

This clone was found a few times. CDR3 protein: CACAGQGRDYGYTF. The CDR3 nucleotides read TGTGCCTGCGCCGGACAGGGGAGAGACTATGGCTACACCTTC. The V call is TRBV6-5, the J call TRBJ1-2; 9 bases line up with TRBD1. Losses at the gene ends were 11 bases for V and 3 bases for J; bases not matched to a gene: 10. Per the germline V gene, CDR1 is MNHEY and CDR2 is SVGAGI. The CDR3 consists of 14 residues.

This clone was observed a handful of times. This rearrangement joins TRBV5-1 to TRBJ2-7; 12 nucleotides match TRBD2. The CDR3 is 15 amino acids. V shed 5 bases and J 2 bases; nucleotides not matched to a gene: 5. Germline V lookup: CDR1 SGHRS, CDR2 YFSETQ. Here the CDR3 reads CASRRLAGDTYEQYF. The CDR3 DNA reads TGCGCCAGCAGGCGACTAGCGGGGGACACCTACGAGCAGTACTTC.

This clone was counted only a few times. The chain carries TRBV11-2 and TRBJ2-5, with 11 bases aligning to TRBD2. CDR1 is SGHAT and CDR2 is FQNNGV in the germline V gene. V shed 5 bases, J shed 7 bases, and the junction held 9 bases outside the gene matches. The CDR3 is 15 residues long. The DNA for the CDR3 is TGTGCCAGCAGCCAAGAACTAGCGGGGGTTGGGACCCAGTACTTC. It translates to CASSQELAGVGTQYF. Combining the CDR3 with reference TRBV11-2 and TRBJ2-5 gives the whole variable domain EAGVAQSPRYKIIEKRQSVAFWCNPISGHATLYWYQQILGQGPKLLIQFQNNGVVDDSQLPKDRFSAERLKGVDSTLKIQPAKLEDSAVYLCASSQELAGVGTQYFGPGTRLLVL.

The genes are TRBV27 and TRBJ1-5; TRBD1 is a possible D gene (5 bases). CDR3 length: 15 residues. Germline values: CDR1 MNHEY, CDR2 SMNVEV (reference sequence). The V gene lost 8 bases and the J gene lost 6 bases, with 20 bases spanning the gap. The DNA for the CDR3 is TGTGCCAGCTCCCCAGCGGGGGGATCGGGTCAGCCCCAGCATTTT. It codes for CASSPAGGSGQPQHF.

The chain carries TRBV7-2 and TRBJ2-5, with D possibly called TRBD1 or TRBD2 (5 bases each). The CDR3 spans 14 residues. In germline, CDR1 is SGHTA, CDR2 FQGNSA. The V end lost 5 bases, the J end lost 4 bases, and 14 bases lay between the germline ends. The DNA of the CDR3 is TGTGCCAGCAGCCCACGGGACGGCCGAGAGACCCAGTACTTC. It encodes CASSPRDGRETQYF.

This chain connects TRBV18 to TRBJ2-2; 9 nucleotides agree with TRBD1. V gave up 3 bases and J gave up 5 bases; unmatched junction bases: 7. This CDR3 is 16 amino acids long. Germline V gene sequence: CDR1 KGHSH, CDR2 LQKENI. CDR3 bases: TGTGCCAGCTCACCCTCGGGACAGGGAGTAACCGGGGAGCTGTTTTTT. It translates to CASSPSGQGVTGELFF.

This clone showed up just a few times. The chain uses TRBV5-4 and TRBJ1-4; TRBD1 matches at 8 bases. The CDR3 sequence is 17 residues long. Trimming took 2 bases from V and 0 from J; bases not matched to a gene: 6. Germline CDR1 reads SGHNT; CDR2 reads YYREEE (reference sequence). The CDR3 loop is CASSFQGAITTNEKLFF. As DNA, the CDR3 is TGTGCCAGCAGCTTTCAGGGGGCGATCACAACTAATGAAAAACTGTTTTTT.

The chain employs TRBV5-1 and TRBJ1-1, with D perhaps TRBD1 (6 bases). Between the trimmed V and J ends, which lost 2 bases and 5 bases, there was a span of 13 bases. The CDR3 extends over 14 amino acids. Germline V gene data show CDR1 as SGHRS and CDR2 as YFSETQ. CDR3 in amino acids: CASSFVQGGTEAFF. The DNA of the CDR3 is TGCGCCAGCAGCTTTGTACAGGGAGGAACTGAAGCTTTCTTT.

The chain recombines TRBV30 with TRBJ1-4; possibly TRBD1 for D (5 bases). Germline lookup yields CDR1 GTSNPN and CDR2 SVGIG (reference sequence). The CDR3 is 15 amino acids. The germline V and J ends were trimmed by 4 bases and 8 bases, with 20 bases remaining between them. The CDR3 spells CAWIKLRDGKEKLFF. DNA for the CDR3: TGTGCCTGGATTAAACTCCGGGACGGAAAGGAAAAACTGTTTTTT. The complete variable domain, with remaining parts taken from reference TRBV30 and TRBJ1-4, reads SQTIHQWPATLVQPVGSPLSLECTVEGTSNPNLYWYRQAAGRGLQLLFYSVGIGQISSEVPQNLSASRPQDRQFILSSKKLLLSDSGFYLCAWIKLRDGKEKLFFGSGTQLSVL.

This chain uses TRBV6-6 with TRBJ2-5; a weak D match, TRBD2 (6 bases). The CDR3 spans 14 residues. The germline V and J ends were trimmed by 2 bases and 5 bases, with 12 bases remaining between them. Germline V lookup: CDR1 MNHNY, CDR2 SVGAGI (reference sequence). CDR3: CASSYGGVRETQYF. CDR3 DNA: TGTGCCAGCAGTTACGGAGGGGTCAGGGAGACCCAGTACTTC.

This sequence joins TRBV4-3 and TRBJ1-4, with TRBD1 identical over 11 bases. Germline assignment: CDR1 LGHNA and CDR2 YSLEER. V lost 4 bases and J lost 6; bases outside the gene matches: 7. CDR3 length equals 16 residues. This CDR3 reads CASSRGSGQGDEKLFF. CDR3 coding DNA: TGCGCCAGCAGCCGAGGCTCGGGACAGGGGGATGAAAAACTGTTTTTT.